This is a list of T cell receptor beta chains from one sample in a study of shared clonotypes between healthy human individuals. The repertoire was sequenced with immunoSEQ multiplex PCR; TCRdb's copy has only in-frame clones and lacks some. The data contain just over 2,000,000 clones, about 95% of them singletons. The specimen was naive CD4+ T cells sorted from blood. The source of these receptors is a man aged 18 to 30 in good health. Each CDR3 is given with its conserved first and last residue. The order of the fields is V gene, clone size, D gene, J gene, CDR3 DNA, CDR3 protein. D genes are given only for firm matches. Rows may omit the clone size; those that give it use once, few, many or a size class.

>TRBV6-5|once|TRBD1|TRBJ2-7
TGTGCCAGCAACCGGGACAGGGGAACCTACGAGCAGTACTTC
CASNRDRGTYEQYF
>TRBV29-1|.|TRBD2|TRBJ2-1
TGCAGCGTTGAGGCTAGCGGGAGTTTAAATGAGCAGTTCTTC
CSVEASGSLNEQFF
>TRBV11-2|once|TRBD2|TRBJ2-5
TGTGCCAGCAGCTCTCTAGCGGGAGGAATGGAGACCCAGTACTTC
CASSSLAGGMETQYF
>TRBV2|.|TRBD1|TRBJ2-1
TGTGCCACCTCCAGGGACAGGGGCTACAATGAGCAGTTCTTC
CATSRDRGYNEQFF
>TRBV11-2|once|.|TRBJ2-7
TGTGCCAGCAGCTCCCTAGGTCCGTCCTACGAGCAGTACTTC
CASSSLGPSYEQYF
>TRBV5-4|.|.|TRBJ1-1
TGTGCCACCACCCCCGGGGGGAACACTGAAGCTTTCTTT
CATTPGGNTEAFF
>TRBV5-1|.|TRBD1|TRBJ2-2
TGCGCCAGCAGCCCTGACAGGGCCGGCACCGGGGAGCTGTTTTTT
CASSPDRAGTGELFF
>TRBV18|.|.|TRBJ2-7
TGTGCCAGCTCACCAACTTCAACAGGGAGGTTGGGCTACGAGCAGTACTTC
CASSPTSTGRLGYEQYF
>TRBV9|many|TRBD1|TRBJ1-1
TGTGCCAGCAGCACGGACAGGGCTAACACTGAAGCTTTCTTT
CASSTDRANTEAFF
>TRBV4-3|.|TRBD2|TRBJ2-3
TGCGCCAGCAGCCAAGTAGTCGTGGTAGCGGGAGGCACAGATACGCAGTATTTT
CASSQVVVVAGGTDTQYF
>TRBV18|.|.|TRBJ2-3
TGTGCCAGCTCCCTGGGGATAACGAGCGCAGATACGCAGTATTTT
CASSLGITSADTQYF
>TRBV4-2|.|.|TRBJ1-1
TGTGCCAGCGGCTCCAGACGGGGGATGAACACTGAAGCTTTCTTT
CASGSRRGMNTEAFF
>TRBV19|once|.|TRBJ1-5
TGTGCCAGTAGTATAGAGGATAGCAATCAGCCCCAGCATTTT
CASSIEDSNQPQHF
>TRBV4-3|.|.|TRBJ1-4
TGCGCCAGCAGCCAAGAGCGGCAGGGTGGAGAAAAACTGTTTTTT
CASSQERQGGEKLFF
>TRBV11-2|.|.|TRBJ1-1
TGTGCCAGCAGCTTAGTCGACAGCACTGAAGCTTTCTTT
CASSLVDSTEAFF
>TRBV6-5|.|TRBD1|TRBJ2-1
TGTGCCAGCACGAGGGGGCCCTACAATGAGCAGTTCTTC
CASTRGPYNEQFF
>TRBV5-1|.|.|TRBJ2-3
TGCGCCAGCAGCTCAGACGGGGGCAGGACAACAGATACGCAGTATTTT
CASSSDGGRTTDTQYF
>TRBV27|.|.|TRBJ1-1
TGTGCCAGCAGCACACAGGGACGTGGCGGCACTGAAGCTTTCTTT
CASSTQGRGGTEAFF
>TRBV5-6|.|TRBD2|TRBJ2-1
TGTGCCAGCAGCGCTCTAGCGGGAGCTGGTAATGAGCAGTTCTTC
CASSALAGAGNEQFF
>TRBV5-1|.|.|TRBJ2-2
TGCGCCAGCAGCTTGACGCCGGACAGGAACACCGGGGAGCTGTTTTTT
CASSLTPDRNTGELFF
>TRBV4-3|.|.|TRBJ1-2
TGCGCCAGCAGCCAAGAAACAGGGTATGGCTACACCTTC
CASSQETGYGYTF
>TRBV9|.|.|TRBJ2-4
TGTGCCAGCAGCTCCTTAAGGAGTGGGAACATTCAGTACTTC
CASSSLRSGNIQYF
>TRBV4-1|.|TRBD2|TRBJ2-1
TGCGCCAGCAGCCAAGGGAGGGGACTAGCGGAGTTCTTC
CASSQGRGLAEFF
>TRBV10-1|.|.|TRBJ2-2
TGCGCCAGCAGGCCGTCAACCGGGGAGCTGTTTTTT
CASRPSTGELFF
>TRBV29-1|.|.|TRBJ2-5
TGCAGCGTCCAGGGCCGCTTCGTGGAGACCCAGTACTTC
CSVQGRFVETQYF
>TRBV18|.|.|TRBJ1-6
TGTGCCAGCTCACCACAGGGATTTGGTTCACCCCTCCACTTT
CASSPQGFGSPLHF
>TRBV9|.|TRBD2|TRBJ2-4
TGTGCCAGCAGCGGGGGAGGGGCCAAAAACATTCAGTACTTC
CASSGGGAKNIQYF
>TRBV2|.|TRBD1|TRBJ2-5
TGTGCCAGCAGTAGGGACAGGGAAGAGACCCAGTACTTC
CASSRDREETQYF
>TRBV30|once|.|TRBJ2-7
TGTGCCTGGAGCGGTTCTAGCGCGGGAGAGCAGTACTTC
CAWSGSSAGEQYF